The clone carrying this TCR beta chain was detected once. Its antigen is unidentified. The CDR3 has 15 amino acids. Looked up from germline, CDR1 is SGHAT and CDR2 is FQNNGV. Unmatched junction bases numbered 10, after V lost 6 bases and J lost 3 bases. Repertoires were generated with immunoSEQ multiplex PCR, while TCRdb's copy carries only in-frame clones and drops some. The sample consists of 20,000 to 25,000 clones, about 97% of them appearing once. Sorting defined conventional CD4 T cells as CD4+CD127+. This record belongs to a study of B cell selection in AIRE deficiency. General observations from the study: Around 31% of healthy-shared Treg sequences were found among patient Tconv cells.

This sequence was found in a human donor with AIRE deficiency. Input material: conventional CD4+ T cells sorted from PBMCs. The rearrangement links TRBV11-2 to TRBJ2-7, with 8 bases identical to TRBD1. Here the CDR3 reads CASSLGTGRIYEQYF. The CDR3 DNA follows: TGTGCCAGCAGTCTTGGGACAGGTCGTATCTACGAGCAGTACTTC.